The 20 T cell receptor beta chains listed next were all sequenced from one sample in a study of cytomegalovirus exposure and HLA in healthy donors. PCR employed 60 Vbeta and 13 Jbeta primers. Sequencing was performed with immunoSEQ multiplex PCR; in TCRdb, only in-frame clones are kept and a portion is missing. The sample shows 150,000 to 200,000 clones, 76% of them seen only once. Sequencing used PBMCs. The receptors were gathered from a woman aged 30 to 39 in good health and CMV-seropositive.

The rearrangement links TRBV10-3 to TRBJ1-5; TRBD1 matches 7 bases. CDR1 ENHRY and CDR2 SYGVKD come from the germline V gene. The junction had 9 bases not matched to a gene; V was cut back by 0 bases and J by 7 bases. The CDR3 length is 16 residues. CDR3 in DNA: TGTGCCATCAGTGAGTCCACGTGGGACAGTTGGCAGCCCCAGCATTTT. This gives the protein CAISESTWDSWQPQHF.

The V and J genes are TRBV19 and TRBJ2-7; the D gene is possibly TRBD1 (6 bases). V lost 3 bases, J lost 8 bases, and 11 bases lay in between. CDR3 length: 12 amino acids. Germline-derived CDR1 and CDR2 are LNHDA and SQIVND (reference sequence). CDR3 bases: TGTGCCAGTAGTATTGGGACATCGCAGCAGTACTTC. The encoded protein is CASSIGTSQQYF.

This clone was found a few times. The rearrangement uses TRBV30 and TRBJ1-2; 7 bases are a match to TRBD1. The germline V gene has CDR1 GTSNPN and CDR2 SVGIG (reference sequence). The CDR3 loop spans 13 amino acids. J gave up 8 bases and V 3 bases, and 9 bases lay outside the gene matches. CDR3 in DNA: TGTGCCTGGAGCGCTGACAGGGCTCGCGGCTACACCTTC. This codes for CAWSADRARGYTF.

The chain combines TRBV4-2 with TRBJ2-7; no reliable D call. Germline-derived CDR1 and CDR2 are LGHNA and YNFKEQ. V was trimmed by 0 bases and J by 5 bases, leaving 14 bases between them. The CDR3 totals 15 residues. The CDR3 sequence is CASSQDGRISDEQYF. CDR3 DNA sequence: TGTGCCAGCAGCCAAGACGGCAGGATTTCGGACGAGCAGTACTTC.

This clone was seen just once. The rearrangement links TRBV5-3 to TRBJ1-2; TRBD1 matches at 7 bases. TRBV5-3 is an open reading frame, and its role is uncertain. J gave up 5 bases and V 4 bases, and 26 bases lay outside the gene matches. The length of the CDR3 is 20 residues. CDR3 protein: CARSQTATGVSPKALYGYTF. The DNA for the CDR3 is TGTGCCAGAAGCCAAACCGCAACAGGGGTATCACCTAAAGCCCTTTATGGCTACACCTTC.

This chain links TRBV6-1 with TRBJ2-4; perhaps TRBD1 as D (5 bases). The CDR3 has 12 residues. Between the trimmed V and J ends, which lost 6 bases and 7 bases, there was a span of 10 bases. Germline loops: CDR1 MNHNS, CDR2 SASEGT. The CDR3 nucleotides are TGTGCCAGCAGGGTAGGGGTGAACATTCAGTACTTC. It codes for CASRVGVNIQYF.

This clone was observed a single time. Here the CDR3 reads CAHARSRMIGYTF. CDR3 DNA sequence: TGTGCCCACGCACGGAGCAGAATGATTGGCTACACCTTC. J is TRBJ1-2 and V is TRBV28; unclear D gene. This CDR3 contains 13 residues. CDR1 MDHEN and CDR2 SYDVKM come from the germline V gene. The V gene lost 11 bases and the J gene lost 7 bases, with 20 bases spanning the gap.

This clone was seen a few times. The CDR3 DNA is TGTGCCAGCAGTTTACGCCCCCCCGGACAGTTTAATTCACCCCTCCACTTT. Translated, it gives CASSLRPPGQFNSPLHF. The chain uses TRBV27 and TRBJ1-6; the D gene is possibly TRBD1 (6 bases). This CDR3 contains 17 residues. V dropped 2 bases and J dropped 6 bases, with 17 bases sitting between them. Germline CDR1 and CDR2: MNHEY and SMNVEV (reference sequence).

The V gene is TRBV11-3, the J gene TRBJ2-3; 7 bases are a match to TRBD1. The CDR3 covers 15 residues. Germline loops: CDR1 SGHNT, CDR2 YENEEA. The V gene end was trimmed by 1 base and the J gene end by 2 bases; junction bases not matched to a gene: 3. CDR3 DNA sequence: TGTGCCAGCAGCTTAGGACAGGGACCCACAGATACGCAGTATTTT. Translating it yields CASSLGQGPTDTQYF.

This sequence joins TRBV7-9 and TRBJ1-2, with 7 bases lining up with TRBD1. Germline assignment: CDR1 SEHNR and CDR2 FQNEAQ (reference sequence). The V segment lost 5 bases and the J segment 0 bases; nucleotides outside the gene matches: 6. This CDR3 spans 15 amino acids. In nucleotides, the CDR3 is TGTGCCAGCAGCCGCGGGGACAGCCCTAACTATGGCTACACCTTC. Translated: CASSRGDSPNYGYTF.

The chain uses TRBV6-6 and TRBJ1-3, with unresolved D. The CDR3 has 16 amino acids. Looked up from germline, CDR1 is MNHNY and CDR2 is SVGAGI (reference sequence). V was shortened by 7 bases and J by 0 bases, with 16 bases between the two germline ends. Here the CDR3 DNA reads TGTGCCAGCATTTTAGGTGGAGGAAGCTCTGGAAACACCATATATTTT. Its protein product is CASILGGGSSGNTIYF.

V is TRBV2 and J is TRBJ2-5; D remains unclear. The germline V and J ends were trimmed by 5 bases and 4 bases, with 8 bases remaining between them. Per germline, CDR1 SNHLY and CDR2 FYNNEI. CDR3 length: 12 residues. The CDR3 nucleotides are TGTGCCAGCAGTTATGTGCGAGAGACCCAGTACTTC. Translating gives CASSYVRETQYF.

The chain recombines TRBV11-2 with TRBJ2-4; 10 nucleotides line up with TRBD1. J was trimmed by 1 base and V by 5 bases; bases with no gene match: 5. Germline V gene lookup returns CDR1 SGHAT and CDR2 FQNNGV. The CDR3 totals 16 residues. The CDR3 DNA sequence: TGTGCCAGCAGCCCGCGGACAGGGGGGGCCAAAAACATTCAGTACTTC. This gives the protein CASSPRTGGAKNIQYF.

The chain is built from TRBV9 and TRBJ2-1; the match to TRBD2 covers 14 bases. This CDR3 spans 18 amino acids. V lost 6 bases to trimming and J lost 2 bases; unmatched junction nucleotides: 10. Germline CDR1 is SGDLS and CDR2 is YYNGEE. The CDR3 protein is CASTDMPTSGGAYNEQFF. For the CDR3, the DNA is TGTGCCAGCACCGATATGCCGACTAGCGGGGGGGCCTACAATGAGCAGTTCTTC.

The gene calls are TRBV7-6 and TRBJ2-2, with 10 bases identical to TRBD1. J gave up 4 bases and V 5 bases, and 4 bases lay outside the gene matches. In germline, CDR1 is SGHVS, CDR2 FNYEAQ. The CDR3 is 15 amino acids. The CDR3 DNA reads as TGTGCCAGCAGCCCGAGACAGGGGGCCACCGGGGAGCTGTTTTTT. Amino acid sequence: CASSPRQGATGELFF.

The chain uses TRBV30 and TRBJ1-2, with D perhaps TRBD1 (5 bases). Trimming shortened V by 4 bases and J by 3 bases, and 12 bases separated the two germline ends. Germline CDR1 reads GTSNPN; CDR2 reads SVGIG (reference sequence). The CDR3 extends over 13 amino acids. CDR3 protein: CAWIGPGDYGYTF. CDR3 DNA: TGTGCCTGGATTGGGCCGGGGGACTATGGCTACACCTTC.

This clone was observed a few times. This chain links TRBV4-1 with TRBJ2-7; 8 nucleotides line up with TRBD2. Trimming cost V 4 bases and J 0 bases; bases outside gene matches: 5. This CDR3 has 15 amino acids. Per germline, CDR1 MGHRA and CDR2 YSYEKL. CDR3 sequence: CASSLSGGTSYEQYF. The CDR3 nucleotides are TGCGCCAGCAGCCTATCGGGGGGGACCTCCTACGAGCAGTACTTC.

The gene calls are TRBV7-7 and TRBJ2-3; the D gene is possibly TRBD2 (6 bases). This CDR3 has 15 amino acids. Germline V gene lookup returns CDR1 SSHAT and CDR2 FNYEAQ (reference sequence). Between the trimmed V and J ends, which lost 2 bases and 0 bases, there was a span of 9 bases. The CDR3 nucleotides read TGTGCCAGCAGCTTATCTCGGGGGAGCACAGATACGCAGTATTTT. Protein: CASSLSRGSTDTQYF.

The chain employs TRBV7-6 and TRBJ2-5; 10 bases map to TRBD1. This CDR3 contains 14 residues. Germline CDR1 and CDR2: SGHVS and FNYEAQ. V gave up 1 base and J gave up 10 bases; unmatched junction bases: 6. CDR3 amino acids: CASSLVGTGADQYF. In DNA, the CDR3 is TGTGCCAGCAGCTTAGTAGGGACAGGGGCTGACCAGTACTTC.

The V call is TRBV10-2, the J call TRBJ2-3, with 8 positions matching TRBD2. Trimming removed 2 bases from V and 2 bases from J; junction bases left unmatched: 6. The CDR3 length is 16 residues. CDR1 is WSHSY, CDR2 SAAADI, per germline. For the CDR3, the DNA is TGCGCCAGCAGTGAGATCGGGACTAGGGACACAGATACGCAGTATTTT. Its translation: CASSEIGTRDTDTQYF.